This T cell receptor (beta chain) originates from a study of blood T cell repertoires in COVID-19. At the level of the study: In each case, the material was cDNA or gDNA derived from T cells, B-cell-depleted T cells, or PBMCs.

V lost 2 bases and J lost 2, with 10 bases in between. CDR1 and CDR2 from the germline V gene are LGHNA and YNFKEQ. The CDR3 runs to 14 residues. Original data processing: Estimation of nucleated cell counts relied on the amplification of reference gene primers. Using immunoSEQ multiplex PCR, the repertoire was profiled, and TCRdb retains in-frame clones only, with some absent. V, J and clone size are those of that table, while D and trimming were read from the DNA. The sample yields over 150,000 clones, under 95% seen once. The receptor's source is a man younger than 30 with acute or convalescent COVID-19. The chain joins TRBV4-2 to TRBJ2-7; TRBD1 might be the D (6 bases). Sequenced material: peripheral blood. CDR3 in DNA: TGTGCCAGCAGCCAAACCTCAGGGGCCTACGAGCAGTACTTC. As protein: CASSQTSGAYEQYF.